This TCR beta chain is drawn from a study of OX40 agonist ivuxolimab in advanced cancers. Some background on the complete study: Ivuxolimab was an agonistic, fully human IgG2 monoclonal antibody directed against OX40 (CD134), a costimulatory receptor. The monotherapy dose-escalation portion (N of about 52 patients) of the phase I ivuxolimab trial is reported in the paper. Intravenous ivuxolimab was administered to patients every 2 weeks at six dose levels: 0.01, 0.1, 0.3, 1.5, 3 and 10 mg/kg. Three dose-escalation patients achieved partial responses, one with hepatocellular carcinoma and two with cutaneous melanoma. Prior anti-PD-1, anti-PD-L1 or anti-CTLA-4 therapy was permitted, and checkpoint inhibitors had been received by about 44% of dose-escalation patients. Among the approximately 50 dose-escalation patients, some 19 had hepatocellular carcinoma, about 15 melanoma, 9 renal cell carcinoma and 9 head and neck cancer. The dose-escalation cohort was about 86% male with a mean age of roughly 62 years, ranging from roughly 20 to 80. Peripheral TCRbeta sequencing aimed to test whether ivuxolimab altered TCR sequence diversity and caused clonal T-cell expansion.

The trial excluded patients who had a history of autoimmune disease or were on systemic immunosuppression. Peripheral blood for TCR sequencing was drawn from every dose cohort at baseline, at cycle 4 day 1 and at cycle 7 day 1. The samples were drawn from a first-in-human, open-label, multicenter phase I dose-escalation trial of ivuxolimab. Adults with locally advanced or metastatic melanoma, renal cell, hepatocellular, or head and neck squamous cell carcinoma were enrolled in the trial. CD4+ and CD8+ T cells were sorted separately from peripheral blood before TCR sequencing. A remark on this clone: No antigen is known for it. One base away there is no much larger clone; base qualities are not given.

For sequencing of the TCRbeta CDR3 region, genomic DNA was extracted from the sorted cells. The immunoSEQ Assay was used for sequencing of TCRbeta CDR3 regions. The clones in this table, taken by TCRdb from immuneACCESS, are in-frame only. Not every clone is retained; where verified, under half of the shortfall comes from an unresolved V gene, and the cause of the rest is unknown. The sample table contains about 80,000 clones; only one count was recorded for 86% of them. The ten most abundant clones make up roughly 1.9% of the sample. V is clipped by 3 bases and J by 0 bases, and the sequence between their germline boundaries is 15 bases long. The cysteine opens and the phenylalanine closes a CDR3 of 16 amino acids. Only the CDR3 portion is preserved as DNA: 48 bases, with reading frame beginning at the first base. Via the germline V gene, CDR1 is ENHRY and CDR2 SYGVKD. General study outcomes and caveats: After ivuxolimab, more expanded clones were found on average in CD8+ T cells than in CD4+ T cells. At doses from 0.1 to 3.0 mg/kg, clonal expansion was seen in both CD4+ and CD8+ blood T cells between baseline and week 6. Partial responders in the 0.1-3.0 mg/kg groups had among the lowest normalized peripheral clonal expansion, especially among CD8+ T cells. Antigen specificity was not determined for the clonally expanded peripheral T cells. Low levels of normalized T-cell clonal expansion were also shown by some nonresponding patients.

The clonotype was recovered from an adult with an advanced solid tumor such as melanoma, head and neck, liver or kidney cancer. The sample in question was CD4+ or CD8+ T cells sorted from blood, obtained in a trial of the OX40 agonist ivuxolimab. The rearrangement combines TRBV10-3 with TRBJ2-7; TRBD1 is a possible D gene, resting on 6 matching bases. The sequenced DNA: TGTGCCATCAGTGATGGGGGACACCGGAGCTCCTACGAGCAGTACTTC. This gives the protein CAISDGGHRSSYEQYF.